Listed below are T cell receptor beta chains from one sample, sequenced in a study of identical twins. TCRdb analysed the 5' RACE reads with MiXCR anew, one entry per CDR3 protein. The repertoire holds fewer than 800,000 distinct CDR3 sequences, with around 7.5% as singletons. In addition, the sample was reused for a study of yellow fever vaccine responses in identical twins.

The sample comprised PBMCs. These receptors were taken from a woman under 30 in good health. CDR3s leave out the opening cysteine and the closing phenylalanine or tryptophan.

CDR3 length: 15
V gene: TRBV12-3/TRBV12-4
CDR3 protein: ASSLQTSETKRGELF

CDR3 length: 17
V gene: TRBV18
CDR3 protein: ASSPSPGGFGWGLHTQY

CDR3 length: 12
V gene: TRBV6-1
CDR3 protein: ATLWDRGNSPLH

CDR3 length: 11
V gene: TRBV2
CDR3 protein: ASTQAGWETQY

CDR3 length: 11
V gene: TRBV10-3
CDR3 protein: AISEPDNYGYT

CDR3 length: 15
V gene: TRBV7-3
CDR3 protein: ASSSGLAGRQYNEQF

CDR3 length: 14
V gene: TRBV7-9
CDR3 protein: ASSTLLGQGTNGYT

CDR3 length: 11
V gene: TRBV7-9
CDR3 protein: ANQRPSTGELF

CDR3 length: 16
V gene: TRBV5-1
CDR3 protein: ASSRGASGSSTDNEQF

CDR3 length: 13
V gene: TRBV5-1
CDR3 protein: ASSWSTDSYNEQF

CDR3 length: 13
V gene: TRBV12-3/TRBV12-4
CDR3 protein: ASSLEGLGTNEQF

CDR3 length: 12
V gene: TRBV13
CDR3 protein: ASSIRQGNSPLH

CDR3 length: 12
V gene: TRBV20-1
CDR3 protein: SARVSGGSGTQY

CDR3 length: 14
V gene: TRBV20-1
CDR3 protein: SARFGTGRGNQPQH

CDR3 length: 11
V gene: TRBV4-2
CDR3 protein: ATDSPGDTEAF

CDR3 length: 16
V gene: TRBV5-6
CDR3 protein: ASSLYLSWNSPLLEQY